Listed here are 2 T cell receptor beta chains from one sample, sequenced in a study of blood T cells in healthy people across ages. Using a J-beta primer mix together with a sample-barcoded 5' primer, a second PCR was run for roughly 7 to 11 cycles. TCRdb fed the 5' RACE reads into MiXCR, producing one record per CDR3 protein. The repertoire consists of roughly 1.4 million distinct CDR3 sequences, with roughly 60% occurring once and the leading ten covering over 5%. Sequencing used blood. These receptors originate from a man aged 18 to 30 in good health.

About this clonotype: Germline and junction disagree at one end, which may indicate a read error. This chain uses TRBV5-1 with TRBJ2-7; D ambiguous. The V gene's germline CDR1 is SGHRS and CDR2 YFSETQ. This CDR3 is 15 amino acids long. The CDR3 region is CASSLYNTPAYGQYF. CDR3 DNA sequence: TGCGCCAGCAGCTTGTACAACACTCCGGCTTACGGGCAGTACTTC.

The V gene is TRBV10-3, the J gene TRBJ1-2; 9 bases agree with TRBD1. This CDR3 is built from 15 residues. The junction had 12 bases not matched to a gene; V was cut back by 8 bases and J by 5 bases. Germline CDR1 reads ENHRY; CDR2 reads SYGVKD. In DNA, the CDR3 is TGTGCCATCCATTCACAGGGGGCGTCGGTATATGGCTACACCTTC. Its protein is CAIHSQGASVYGYTF.